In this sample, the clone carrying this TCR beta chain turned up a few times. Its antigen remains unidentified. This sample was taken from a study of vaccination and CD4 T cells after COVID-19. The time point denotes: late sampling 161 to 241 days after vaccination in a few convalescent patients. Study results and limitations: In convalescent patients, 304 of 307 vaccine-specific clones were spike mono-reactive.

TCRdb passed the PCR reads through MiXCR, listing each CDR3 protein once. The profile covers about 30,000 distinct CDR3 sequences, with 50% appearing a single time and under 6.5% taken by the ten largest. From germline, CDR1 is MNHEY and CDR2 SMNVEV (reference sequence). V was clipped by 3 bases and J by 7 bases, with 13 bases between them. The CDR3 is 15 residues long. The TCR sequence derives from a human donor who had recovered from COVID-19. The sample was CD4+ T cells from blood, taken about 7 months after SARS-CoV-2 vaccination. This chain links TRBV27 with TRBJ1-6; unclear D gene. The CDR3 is CASSFLSSRNSPLHF. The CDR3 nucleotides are TGTGCCAGCAGTTTTCTATCCTCGAGGAATTCACCCCTCCACTTT.